The rows below give T cell receptor beta chains drawn from one sample of a study of graft-versus-host responses after intestinal transplantation. Clones were read by immunoSEQ multiplex PCR, and TCRdb kept only the in-frame ones, dropping some. The sample contains over 20,000 clones, 85% to 90% of which appear only once. Sequencing used PBMCs, obtained more than 64 days after intestinal transplantation. The receptor set was obtained from a human patient who received an intestinal transplant, so some T cells may come from the graft donor. Each CDR3 is given with its conserved first and last residue. D genes are given only for firm matches. Size tells how often a clone was seen (once, few, many) or the class of an expanded clone, and some rows leave it out.

>TRBV7-2|TRBD2|-|TRBJ2-1
CASSLASGGGAFNEQFF
TGTGCCAGCAGCTTAGCGTCCGGCGGGGGGGCATTTAATGAGCAGTTCTTC
>TRBV2|-|few|TRBJ2-1
CASLKSTGNEQFF
TGTGCCAGCCTAAAATCGACCGGGAATGAGCAGTTCTTC
>TRBV6-5|-|-|TRBJ2-1
CASKDGLTQFF
TGTGCCTCTAAAGACGGACTAACCCAGTTCTTC
>TRBV4-3|-|-|TRBJ2-6
CASSQDTGSGANVLTF
TGCGCCAGCAGCCAAGATACAGGTTCTGGGGCCAACGTCCTGACTTTC
>TRBV7-9|TRBD1|-|TRBJ1-3
CASSNGTGGFGNTIYF
TGTGCCAGCAGCAACGGGACAGGGGGATTTGGAAACACCATATATTTT
>TRBV30|-|-|TRBJ2-5
CAWIPHRGKYQETQYF
TGTGCCTGGATTCCCCACCGGGGAAAGTACCAAGAGACCCAGTACTTC
>TRBV11-2|TRBD1|-|TRBJ2-7
CASSLTGGVYEQYF
TGTGCCAGCAGCTTGACAGGGGGAGTCTACGAGCAGTACTTC
>TRBV27|TRBD1|-|TRBJ2-5
CASSLGTGGLETQYF
TGTGCCAGCAGTCTAGGGACAGGGGGCCTGGAGACCCAGTACTTC
>TRBV4-3|-|-|TRBJ2-3
CASSQADGDPDTQYF
TGCGCCAGCAGCCAAGCTGATGGGGACCCGGATACGCAGTATTTT
>TRBV6-5|-|-|TRBJ1-2
CASSYRSGPYGYTF
TGTGCCAGCAGTTACAGGTCAGGCCCCTATGGCTACACCTTC
>TRBV6-5|-|-|TRBJ2-7
CASSYSDSSLYEQYF
TGTGCCAGCAGTTACTCGGACAGTAGCCTTTACGAGCAGTACTTC
>TRBV12-5|-|-|TRBJ2-1
CASGLEQYSLGNEQFF
TGTGCTAGTGGTTTGGAACAATATTCTTTGGGGAATGAGCAGTTCTTC
>TRBV6-6|-|-|TRBJ1-1
CAVGAGRDAEAFF
TGTGCCGTAGGGGCAGGTCGCGACGCTGAAGCTTTCTTT